The TCR beta chain described here comes from a study of regulatory T cells in long-lasting Graves disease. Broader study findings: The analysis examined peripheral blood only and excluded thyroid tissue.

As to time point: newly diagnosed GD, antithyroid drugs for less than 3 months. Extracted RNA from PBMCs served as the source of the TCR library. Researchers made TCR beta libraries by using iRepertoire HTBI primers and running Arm-PCR on CDR3 regions. Each CDR3 protein gets one entry after TCRdb re-called the multiplex PCR reads with MiXCR. The data show under 250,000 distinct CDR3 sequences, 20% seen once. The V and J ends lost 8 bases and 8 bases, in that order; junction bases with no gene match: 24. This CDR3 has 20 residues. Germline V gives CDR1 MNHEY, CDR2 SVGEGT. With regard to this clonotype: What it binds is not known.

This receptor was taken from a female donor with Graves disease. The chain employs TRBV6-2 or TRBV6-3 and TRBJ2-1, with TRBD2 matching over 13 bases. The sample consisted of peripheral blood mononuclear cells (PBMCs), taken at new diagnosis, from a patient treated with antithyroid drugs. The chain's CDR3 is CASSPRGVTSGRPGVDEQFF. The CDR3 region has the DNA TGTGCCAGCTCACCGCGAGGGGTGACTAGCGGGAGGCCTGGGGTGGATGAGCAGTTCTTC.